The T cell receptor beta chain described here comes from a study of CD8 T cells in ankylosing spondylitis. General observations from the study: Several of the motif variants were reported before in synovial fluid and blood from reactive arthritis. There was a TCR beta motif, made of several highly homologous variants, that appeared characteristic of ankylosing spondylitis blood.

Making use of molecular barcodes, quantitative 5'-RACE generated TCR beta libraries. TCRdb reanalysed the 5' RACE reads using MiXCR and keeps one entry per CDR3 protein. The table includes 200,000 to 250,000 distinct CDR3 sequences, roughly 32% detected once. V was clipped by 2 bases and J by 5 bases; unmatched bases: 2. The CDR3 extends over 13 amino acids. CDR1 SGDLS and CDR2 YYNGEE come from the germline V gene. Points on this clonotype: Antigen: not known.

The sample was blood, either unsorted or a sorted T cell fraction (not recorded which). The chain couples TRBV9 to TRBJ1-2; 8 nucleotides line up with TRBD1. The sequence was collected from a male donor with ankylosing spondylitis or in good health (not recorded which). The CDR3 DNA follows: TGTGCCAGCAGCGTGACAGGGGCATATGGCTACACCTTC. This encodes CASSVTGAYGYTF.